The T cell receptor (beta chain) under discussion was sequenced for a study of immune heterogeneity within non-small cell lung tumors (dated by TCRdb to 2016 to 2019). Concerning the study at large: By histology, a handful of squamous cell carcinomas, about nine non-squamous carcinomas and 1 tumor not otherwise specified were included. To examine intratumoral immune heterogeneity, the study used whole-exome sequencing, RNA-seq and TCR beta repertoire sequencing on multiple spatially distinct regions of each NSCLC tumor. TCR repertoire analysis included about 57 tumor loci from approximately 15 patients, whereas transcriptome data included only around 44 loci from more than nine patients. Neoantigen binding to each patient's HLA alleles was predicted with netMHCpan-3.0 for mutant peptides of 8 to 11 amino acids.

Study-wide conclusions, independent of this receptor: A statistically significant but moderate positive correlation (R 0.3 to 0.4) was observed between local T-cell repertoire clonality and local tumor mutational burden. Within a given patient, the same dominant CDR3B clonotypes showed up repeatedly across loci, although different tumor locations also carried unique high-frequency clones. For the most part, high-frequency TCR beta clonotypes differed from one individual patient to another.

The CDR3 runs 17 amino acids, cysteine and phenylalanine included. Just CDR3 DNA is preserved here, 51 bases in frame from base 1. The germline V gene yields MDHEN for CDR1 and SYDVKM for CDR2. The germline V end is reduced by 7 bases and the J end by 0 bases; junction bases left unmatched: 9. The TCR beta CDR3 region was amplified with a multiplex PCR system, in which a first round of about 10 cycles was run using 32 V-gene forward and 13 J-gene reverse primers. A QIAGEN Multiplex PCR Kit was used for first-round PCR, and the primer sequences were filed in Chinese patent CN105087789A. Illumina universal primers were added in a second PCR round performed with the Phusion High-Fidelity PCR Kit. TCR libraries were paired-end sequenced at 151 bp read length on the Illumina HiSeq X Ten platform. On the study's bioinformatics: Cutadapt was used to discard reads without multiplex PCR primers, PEAR merged the read pairs, and MiXCR with default settings called the CDR3 regions. Repertoire diversity used Shannon entropy, and clonality was computed as one minus Shannon entropy divided by ln of productive unique sequence count. Clonotypes at a frequency of at least 0.5% were defined as dominant or high-frequency T-cell clones. The public sequencing data were trimmed at Q25 with fastp and processed into clonotypes with MiXCR by TCRdb, which kept only in-frame beta chains. Here each entry gathers all rows of one CDR3 protein and keeps the most common genes and DNA. It is TCRdb's table, rather than the study itself, that gives the V and J calls and clone size. The sample table records approximately 4,300 distinct CDR3 sequences; approximately 25% of these occur just once. The ten most abundant clones make up over 7.5% of the sample.

This clonotype is categorized as medium-sized (0.01 to 0.1%). Its antigen is currently not known. One base away there is no much larger clone; base qualities are not given. The TCR template was genomic DNA extracted from bulk tumor tissue, and approximately 600 ng of gDNA was amplified for each sample. Multiple biopsies per primary tumor were taken during surgery, spaced as far apart as possible within the tumor mass. The study cohort was described as untreated, and patients were newly diagnosed NSCLC cases undergoing curative surgery. Donors were about 16 newly diagnosed non-small cell lung cancer patients undergoing surgery with curative intent. The resected tumor masses were reviewed by two independent pathologists. Sequencing was performed only on DNA and RNA samples of high quality.

Recombination linked TRBV28 to TRBJ1-2, with 12 middle bases fitting TRBD1. Sequencing was carried out using lung tumor tissue. The TCR sequence derives from a man between 45 and 60 years old with non-small cell lung cancer. The bases are TGTGCCAGCACCGAAAGGGACAGGGGGCGACCTAACTATGGCTACACCTTC. Translated, it gives CASTERDRGRPNYGYTF.